This T cell receptor (beta chain) was recovered during a study of cytomegalovirus exposure and HLA in healthy donors. Overall study context: Ancestry clustering placed about four fifths of several hundred genotyped donors in the Caucasian-associated cluster.

Study-level results: Presence/absence analyses supposed approximately even sequencing depth among donors. Under in vitro conditions, a few CMV-associated chains were confirmed as specific for CMV antigens. In a later analysis, TCR beta V- and J-gene trimming showed a link to a missense DCLRE1C variant.

The study ran its PCR with 60 Vbeta and 13 Jbeta primers. Repertoires were generated with immunoSEQ multiplex PCR, while TCRdb's copy carries only in-frame clones and drops some. The sample data list roughly 40,000 clones. The CDR3 has 13 amino acids. Deletions cut 3 bases from V and 4 bases from J, with 9 bases between. CDR1 and CDR2 (germline): LNHDA, SQIVND (reference sequence). With regard to this clone: Its antigen is unknown.

V gene TRBV19 combines with J gene TRBJ1-2; D is undetermined. The sample consisted of PBMCs. The sequence was collected from a male donor in good health and CMV-seronegative. DNA of the CDR3: TGTGCCAGTAGTATTGAGGCTTTCTATGGCTACACCTTC. Translating gives CASSIEAFYGYTF.